This TCR beta chain was found in a study of human T cells and chemical hapten exposure (dated by TCRdb to the early 2020s). Regarding the study in general: For sensitization, 2% DPC in acetone was applied to a 2 cm by 2 cm area of upper inner arm skin. The patient cohort, mostly female, included alopecia areata with under or over 50% scalp involvement, alopecia totalis and alopecia universalis. Weekly therapeutic DPC doses were additionally applied to the scalp of patients throughout the roughly 23-week study period. Libraries were pooled for sequencing, and per-sample TCR yields varied mainly because of small differences in library volumes within the pool. Patch testing was performed on the upper back with Finn chambers containing 0.01% DPC, and the patch tests were scored after 6 days according to International Contact Dermatitis Research Group standards. The study tracked peripheral blood TCR repertoire changes in vivo during primary and secondary sensitization to the hapten diphenylcyclopropenone (DPC) in alopecia patients. Blood was sampled from patients pre-sensitization (week 0) and at 2, 6 and about 24 weeks after DPC sensitization. Nearly 30 alopecia patients gave blood for TCR sequencing at one to four time points (pre-sensitization, 2, 6 and 24 weeks). Findings and caveats that apply to the study as a whole: Repeated subsampling changed both the strength of the expansion versus patch-test correlation and the threshold at which that correlation became significant. All patients had alopecia, a presumed autoimmune disease, so their immune response might differ from that of healthy individuals. Patch test score was positively correlated with the number of PT1 expanded TCRs, with significance at thresholds 8, 16 and 32 but not at 4. Compared with pre-sensitization or healthy control sets, expanded TCRs formed significantly more large CDR3 similarity clusters, which is consistent with antigen-driven responses. DPC sensitization did not change how many TCRs were above 1 in 1000 frequency, and no evidence was found of alterations in global repertoire structure.

Concerning this clonotype itself: Its cognate antigen has yet to be identified. Per-base quality was not reported, and no clone a single base away is much larger than it.

Reading the label with the study, this specimen's time point is: patch test 1, 2 weeks after DPC sensitization. The treatment or condition label for this specimen denotes: therapeutic diphenylcyclopropenone sensitization with weekly scalp DPC. At every patch-test visit, the blood draw took place before the patch test was put on. Patients were eligible if aged 18 to 70, diagnosed with alopecia and judged suitable for DPC therapy, and pregnant patients were excluded. Total RNA was isolated from unfractionated whole blood collected in Tempus Blood RNA tubes. V is pared back by 5 bases and J by 4 bases, with 12 bases lying between the germline termini. There are 13 amino acids in the CDR3, from cysteine to phenylalanine inclusive. Solely the CDR3 DNA is kept, with 39 bases framed from the first base. The method was RACE. This sample was sequenced with a NextSeq 500. During library preparation, unique molecular identifiers were attached to individual cDNA molecules so that TCRs could be counted quantitatively and reproducibly. For every blood RNA sample, sequencing covered both the TCR alpha and TCR beta chains. Per the source publication's procedure: Samples had a median of about 96,000 TCRs, with a range from roughly 23,224 to 700,000. The Decombinator software suite was used to annotate V, J and CDR3 in the TCR reads. Every sample was subsampled to the same number of TCRs (28,000) for the PS versus PT1 abundance plots. TCRs were defined as expanded if absent before sensitization and observed at least eight times at the 2-week time point. TCRdb cleaned the public reads at Q25 with fastp, built clones with MiXCR and kept in-frame beta chains. When rows share a CDR3 protein, they turn into one entry using the most common DNA and genes. These V and J calls rely on TCRdb rather than the paper's analysis. A total of approximately 400,000 distinct CDR3 sequences appear in this sample, about 4.4% of them only once. The ten largest clones capture around 2% of the sample.

The origin of this receptor is a woman aged 45-65 years with alopecia areata. Some clones in this sample may be carry-over from other donors' samples. This receptor chain uses TRBV12-3 or TRBV12-4 and TRBJ2-7; there is no confident call for the D gene. Sequenced here: whole blood, sampled in connection with sensitization to the hapten diphenylcyclopropenone (DPC). The bases are TGTGCCAGCAGTAAGGGCAGAGCTTACGAGCAGTACTTC. This is translated as CASSKGRAYEQYF.